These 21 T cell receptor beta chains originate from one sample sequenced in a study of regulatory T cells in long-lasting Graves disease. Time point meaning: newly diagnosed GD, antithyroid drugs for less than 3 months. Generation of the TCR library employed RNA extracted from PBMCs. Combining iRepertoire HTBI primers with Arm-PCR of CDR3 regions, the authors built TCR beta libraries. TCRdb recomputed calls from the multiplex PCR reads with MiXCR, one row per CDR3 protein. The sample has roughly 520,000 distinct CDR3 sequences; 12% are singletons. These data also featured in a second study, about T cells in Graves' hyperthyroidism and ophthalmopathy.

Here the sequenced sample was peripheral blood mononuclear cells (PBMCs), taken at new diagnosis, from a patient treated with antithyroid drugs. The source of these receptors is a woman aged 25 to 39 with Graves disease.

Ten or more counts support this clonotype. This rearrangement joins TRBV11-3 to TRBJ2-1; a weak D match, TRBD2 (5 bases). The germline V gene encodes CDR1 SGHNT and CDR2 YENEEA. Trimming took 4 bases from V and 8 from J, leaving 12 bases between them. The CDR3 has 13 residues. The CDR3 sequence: CASSSLASHEQFF. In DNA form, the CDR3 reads TGTGCCAGCAGCTCCCTGGCTAGCCATGAGCAGTTCTTC.

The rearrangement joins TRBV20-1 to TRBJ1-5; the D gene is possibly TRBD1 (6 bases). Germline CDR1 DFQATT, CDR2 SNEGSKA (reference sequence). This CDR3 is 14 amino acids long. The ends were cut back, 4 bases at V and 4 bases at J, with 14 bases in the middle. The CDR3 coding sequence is TGCAGTGCTACCGGAGGGGGGGTTAATCAGCCCCAGCATTTT. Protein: CSATGGGVNQPQHF.

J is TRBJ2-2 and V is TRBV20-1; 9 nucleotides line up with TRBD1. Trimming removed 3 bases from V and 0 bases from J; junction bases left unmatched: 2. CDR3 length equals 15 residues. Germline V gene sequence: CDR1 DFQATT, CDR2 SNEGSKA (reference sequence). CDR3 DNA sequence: TGCAGTGCTAGGTACAGGGGGCCGAACACCGGGGAGCTGTTTTTT. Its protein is CSARYRGPNTGELFF.

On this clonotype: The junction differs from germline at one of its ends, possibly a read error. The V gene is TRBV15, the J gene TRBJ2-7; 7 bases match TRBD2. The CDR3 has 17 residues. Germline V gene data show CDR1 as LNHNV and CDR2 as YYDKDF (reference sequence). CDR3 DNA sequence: TGTGCCACCAACAGAGATGCTCTCGAAGCGGGGTCCTACGAGCAGTACTTC. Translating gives CATNRDALEAGSYEQYF. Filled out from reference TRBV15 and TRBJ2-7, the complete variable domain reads DAMVIQNPRYQVTQFGKPVTLSCSQTLNHNVMYWYQQKSSQAPKLLFHYYDKDFNNEADTPDNFQSRRPNTSFCFLDIRSPGLGDTAMYLCATNRDALEAGSYEQYFGPGTRLTVT.

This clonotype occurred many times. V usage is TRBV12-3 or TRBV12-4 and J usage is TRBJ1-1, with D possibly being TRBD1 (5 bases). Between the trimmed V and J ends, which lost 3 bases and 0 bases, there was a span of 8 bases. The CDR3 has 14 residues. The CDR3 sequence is CASSFQGMNTEAFF. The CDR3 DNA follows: TGTGCCAGCAGTTTTCAGGGAATGAACACTGAAGCTTTCTTT.

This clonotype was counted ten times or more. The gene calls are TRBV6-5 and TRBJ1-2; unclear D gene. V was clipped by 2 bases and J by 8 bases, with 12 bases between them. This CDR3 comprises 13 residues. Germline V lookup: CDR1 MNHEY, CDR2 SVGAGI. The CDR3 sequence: CASSYASLTGYTF. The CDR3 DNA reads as TGTGCCAGCAGTTACGCGTCCTTGACCGGCTACACCTTC.

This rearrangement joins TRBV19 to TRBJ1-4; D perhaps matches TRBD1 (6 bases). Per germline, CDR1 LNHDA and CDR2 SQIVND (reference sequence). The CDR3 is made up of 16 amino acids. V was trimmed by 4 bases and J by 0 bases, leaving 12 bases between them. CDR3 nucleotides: TGTGCCAGTAGTAGCCTAAGACAGGCAACTAATGAAAAACTGTTTTTT. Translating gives CASSSLRQATNEKLFF.

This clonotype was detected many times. This chain's CDR3 is CASSFQVNTEAFF. Written as DNA, the CDR3 is TGTGCCAGCAGCTTTCAAGTGAACACTGAAGCTTTCTTT. The chain couples TRBV7-3 to TRBJ1-1; D unclear. The V and J ends lost 3 bases and 0 bases respectively, with 5 bases between them. Germline values: CDR1 SGHTA, CDR2 FQGTGA. CDR3 size: 13 residues.

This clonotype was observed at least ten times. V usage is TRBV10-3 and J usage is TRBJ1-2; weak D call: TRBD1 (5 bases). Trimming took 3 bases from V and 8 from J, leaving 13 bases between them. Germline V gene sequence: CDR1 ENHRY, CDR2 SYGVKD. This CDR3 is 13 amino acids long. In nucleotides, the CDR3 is TGTGCCATCAGTGAATGGGGGAATGAAGGCTACACCTTC. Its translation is CAISEWGNEGYTF.

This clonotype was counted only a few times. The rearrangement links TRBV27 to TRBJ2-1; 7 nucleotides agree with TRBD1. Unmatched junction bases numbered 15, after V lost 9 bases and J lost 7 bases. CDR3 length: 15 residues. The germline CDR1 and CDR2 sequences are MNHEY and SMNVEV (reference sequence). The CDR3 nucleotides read TGTGCCAGAGACAACCCCAAGGGACAGAAAAATGAGCAGTTCTTC. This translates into CARDNPKGQKNEQFF.

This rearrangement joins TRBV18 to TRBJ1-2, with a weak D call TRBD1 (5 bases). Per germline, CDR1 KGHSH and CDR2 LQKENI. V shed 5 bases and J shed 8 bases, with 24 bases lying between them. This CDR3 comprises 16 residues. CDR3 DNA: TGTGCCAGCTCAGAGTCGCGGGGACCCCTCTTGTCGGGCTACACCTTC. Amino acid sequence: CASSESRGPLLSGYTF.

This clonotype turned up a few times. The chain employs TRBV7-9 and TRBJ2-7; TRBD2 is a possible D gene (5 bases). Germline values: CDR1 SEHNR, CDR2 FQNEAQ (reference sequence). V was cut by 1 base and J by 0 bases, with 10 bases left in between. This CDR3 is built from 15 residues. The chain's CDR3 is CASSLGGDFSYEQYF. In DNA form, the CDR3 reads TGTGCCAGCAGCTTAGGGGGAGACTTCTCCTACGAGCAGTACTTC. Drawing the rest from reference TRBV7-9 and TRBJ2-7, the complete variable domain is DTGVSQNPRHKITKRGQNVTFRCDPISEHNRLYWYRQTLGQGPEFLTYFQNEAQLEKSRLLSDRFSAERPKGSFSTLEIQRTEQGDSAMYLCASSLGGDFSYEQYFGPGTRLTVT.

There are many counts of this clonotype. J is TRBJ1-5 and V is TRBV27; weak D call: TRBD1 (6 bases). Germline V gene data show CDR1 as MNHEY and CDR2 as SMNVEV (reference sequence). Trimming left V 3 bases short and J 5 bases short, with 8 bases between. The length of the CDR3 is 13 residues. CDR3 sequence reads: CASSFEGDQPQHF. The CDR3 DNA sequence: TGTGCCAGCAGTTTCGAGGGGGATCAGCCCCAGCATTTT.

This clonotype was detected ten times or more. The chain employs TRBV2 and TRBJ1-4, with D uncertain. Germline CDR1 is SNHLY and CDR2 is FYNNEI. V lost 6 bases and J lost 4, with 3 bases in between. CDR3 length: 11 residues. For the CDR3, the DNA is TGTGCCAGCAGGATTAATGAAAAACTGTTTTTT. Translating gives CASRINEKLFF.

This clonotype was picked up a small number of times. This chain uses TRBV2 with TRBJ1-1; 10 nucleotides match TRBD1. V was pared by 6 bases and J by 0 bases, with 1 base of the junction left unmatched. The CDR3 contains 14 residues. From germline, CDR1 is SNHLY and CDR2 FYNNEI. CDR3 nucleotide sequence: TGTGCCAGCAGGGGGACAGGGGTGAACACTGAAGCTTTCTTT. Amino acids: CASRGTGVNTEAFF. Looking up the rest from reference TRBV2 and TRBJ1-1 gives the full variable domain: EPEVTQTPSHQVTQMGQEVILRCVPISNHLYFYWYRQILGQKVEFLVSFYNNEISEKSEIFDDQFSVERPDGSNFTLKIRSTKLEDSAMYFCASRGTGVNTEAFFGQGTRLTVV.

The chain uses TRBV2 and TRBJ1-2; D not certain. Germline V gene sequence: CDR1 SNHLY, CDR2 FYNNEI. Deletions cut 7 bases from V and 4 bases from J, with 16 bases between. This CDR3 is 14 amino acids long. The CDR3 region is CASKGYGVSYGYTF. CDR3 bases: TGTGCCAGCAAAGGGTATGGGGTGAGCTATGGCTACACCTTC.

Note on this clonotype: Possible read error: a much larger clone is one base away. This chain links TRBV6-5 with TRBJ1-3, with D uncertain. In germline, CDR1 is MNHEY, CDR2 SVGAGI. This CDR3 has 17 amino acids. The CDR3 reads CDSSYSMMGYSGNTIYF. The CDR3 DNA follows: TGTGACAGCAGTTACTCGATGATGGGGTACTCTGGAAACACCATATATTTT.

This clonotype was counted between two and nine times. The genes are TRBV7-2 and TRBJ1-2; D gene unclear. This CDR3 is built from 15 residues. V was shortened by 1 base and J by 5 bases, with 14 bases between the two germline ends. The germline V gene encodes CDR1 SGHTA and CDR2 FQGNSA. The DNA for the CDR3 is TGTGCCAGCAGCTTAGGGTCAATAGTCGGGTATGGCTACACCTTC. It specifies CASSLGSIVGYGYTF.

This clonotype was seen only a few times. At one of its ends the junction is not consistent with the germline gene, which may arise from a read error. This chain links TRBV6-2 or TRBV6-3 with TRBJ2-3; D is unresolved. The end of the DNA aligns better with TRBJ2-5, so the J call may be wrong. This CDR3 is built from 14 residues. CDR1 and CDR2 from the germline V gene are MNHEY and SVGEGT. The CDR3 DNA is TGTGCCAGCAATTGTTGGGGTGGCGATGAGATCCAGTACTTC. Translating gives CASNCWGGDEIQYF.

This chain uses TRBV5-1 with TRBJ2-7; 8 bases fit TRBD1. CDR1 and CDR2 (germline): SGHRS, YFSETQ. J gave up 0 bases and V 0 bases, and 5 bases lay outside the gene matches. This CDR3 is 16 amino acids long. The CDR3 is CASSLGTGRLSYEQYF. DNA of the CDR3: TGCGCCAGCAGCTTGGGGACAGGGCGGCTCTCCTACGAGCAGTACTTC.

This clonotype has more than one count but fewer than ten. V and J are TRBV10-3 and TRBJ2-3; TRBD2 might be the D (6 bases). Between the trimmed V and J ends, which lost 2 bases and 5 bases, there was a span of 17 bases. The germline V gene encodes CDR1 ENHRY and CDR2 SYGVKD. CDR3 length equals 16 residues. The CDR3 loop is CAISETSRKMIDTQYF. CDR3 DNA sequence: TGTGCCATCAGTGAGACTAGCAGAAAGATGATAGATACGCAGTATTTT.